This TCR beta chain originates from a study of T cell clonotyping in hematopoietic cell transplantation. The repertoire was sequenced with immunoSEQ multiplex PCR; TCRdb's copy has only in-frame clones and lacks some. This sample has about 2,100 clones, with around 94% found just once. Germline V lookup: CDR1 SGHKS, CDR2 YYEKEE (reference sequence). CDR3 length: 11 amino acids. The receptor was isolated from a man between 50 and 59 years old in good health. Some clones in this sample may be carry-over from other donors' samples. This sequence joins TRBV5-5 and TRBJ1-6; D gene ambiguous. The sequenced sample was peripheral blood mononuclear cells. The CDR3 DNA is TGTGGGGCGGACTATAATTCACCCCTCCACTTT. This codes for CGADYNSPLHF.